Listed here are 27 T cell receptor beta chains from one sample, sequenced in a study of technical replicates of blood from a handful of donors. The assay was immunoSEQ multiplex PCR, and TCRdb's table has in-frame clones only and misses some. The sample has approximately 80,000 clones, roughly 90% seen once. Sequencing was performed on T cells isolated from PBMCs. The receptors were sampled from a human donor in good health.

V usage is TRBV19 and J usage is TRBJ2-7, with TRBD2 as a possible D gene (5 bases). The V end was cut by 5 bases, the J end by 0 bases, with 11 bases between. This CDR3 is built from 14 residues. Germline-derived CDR1 and CDR2 are LNHDA and SQIVND (reference sequence). The chain's CDR3 is CASSPGTTSYEQYF. The DNA for the CDR3 is TGTGCCAGTAGTCCGGGAACTACCTCCTACGAGCAGTACTTC.

DNA for the CDR3: TGTGCCAGCATCCCAGGGCAGGGGGCACGAAATGAGCAGTTCTTC. Translated: CASIPGQGARNEQFF. The chain uses TRBV6-1 and TRBJ2-1; 8 bases align to TRBD1. The CDR3 contains 15 residues. Germline assignment: CDR1 MNHNS and CDR2 SASEGT. Losses at the gene ends were 7 bases for V and 7 bases for J; bases not matched to a gene: 12.

The chain has TRBV21-1 and TRBJ2-7; the DNA was not compared with TRBD2, the D call given in the table. TRBV21-1 is termed a pseudogene. This CDR3 spans 12 amino acids. The CDR3 here is CASSGSNHEQYF. The CDR3 coding sequence is TGTGCCAGTAGCGGGAGTAACCACGAGCAGTACTTC.

The chain uses TRBV9 and TRBJ2-1; 7 positions agree with TRBD2. The junction had 12 bases not matched to a gene; V was cut back by 0 bases and J by 6 bases. This CDR3 spans 17 amino acids. Germline CDR1 reads SGDLS; CDR2 reads YYNGEE. The CDR3 reads CASSVVVRAGTRNEQFF. DNA of the CDR3: TGTGCCAGCAGCGTAGTAGTAAGAGCGGGGACCCGCAATGAGCAGTTCTTC.

The rearrangement joins TRBV4-1 to TRBJ2-1, with D possibly matching TRBD2 (6 bases). Germline V CDR1 and CDR2: MGHRA, YSYEKL. The CDR3 is 13 residues long. The ends were cut back, 4 bases at V and 5 bases at J, with 9 bases in the middle. The CDR3 DNA sequence: TGCGCCAGCAGCCCTCAGCGGGACAATGAGCAGTTCTTC. Its protein product is CASSPQRDNEQFF.

This sequence joins TRBV29-1 and TRBJ2-5; 7 bases match TRBD2. This CDR3 has 15 amino acids. Germline V gene lookup returns CDR1 SQVTM and CDR2 ANQGSEA. Unmatched junction bases numbered 10, after V lost 2 bases and J lost 4 bases. The CDR3 nucleotides are TGCAGCGTTGAAAAAAGAGGGAGGGTTACAGAGACCCAGTACTTC. Its protein product is CSVEKRGRVTETQYF.

The chain combines TRBV2 with TRBJ1-1, with 8 bases fitting TRBD1. CDR1 and CDR2 from the germline V gene are SNHLY and FYNNEI. Unmatched junction bases numbered 17, after V lost 6 bases and J lost 8 bases. The CDR3 is 16 residues long. The CDR3 DNA sequence: TGTGCCAGCAGAGTCCGGGACAGGTTAAAAACCTTCGAAGCTTTCTTT. It translates to CASRVRDRLKTFEAFF.

The CDR3 loop is CASSTTLLSSYNSPLHF. CDR3 nucleotide sequence: TGTGCCAGCAGTACTACACTTCTCAGCTCCTATAATTCACCCCTCCACTTT. The genes are TRBV27 and TRBJ1-6; D remains ambiguous. CDR3 length equals 17 residues. Germline V gives CDR1 MNHEY, CDR2 SMNVEV (reference sequence). Deletions cut 5 bases from V and 0 bases from J, with 14 bases between.

The chain joins TRBV7-9 to TRBJ2-1; 8 nucleotides match TRBD2. J gave up 3 bases and V 5 bases, and 15 bases lay outside the gene matches. Germline CDR1 reads SEHNR; CDR2 reads FQNEAQ (reference sequence). This CDR3 comprises 18 residues. The CDR3 DNA reads as TGTGCCAGCAGCCCACCCGCTGGCGGGGGGCTTTTCTACAATGAGCAGTTCTTC. Residues: CASSPPAGGGLFYNEQFF.

The rearrangement uses TRBV11-1 and TRBJ1-5; no clear D gene. Germline V gene lookup returns CDR1 SGHAT and CDR2 FQDESV (reference sequence). V lost 2 bases to trimming and J lost 11 bases, with 13 bases between them. CDR3 length: 13 residues. The CDR3 nucleotides are TGTGCCAGCAGCTTAAATCGAGATCGCGCCCAGCATTTT. It is translated as CASSLNRDRAQHF.

V usage is TRBV2 and J usage is TRBJ2-7; D may be TRBD1 (5 bases). V gave up 7 bases and J gave up 3 bases, with 10 bases separating them. This CDR3 is 12 amino acids long. The germline CDR1 and CDR2 sequences are SNHLY and FYNNEI. CDR3 sequence: CASTRQIYEQYF. CDR3 nucleotides: TGTGCCAGCACGCGACAGATCTACGAGCAGTACTTC.

V and J are TRBV5-1 and TRBJ2-5; a possible D gene is TRBD2 (6 bases). Germline V lookup: CDR1 SGHRS, CDR2 YFSETQ. V dropped 7 bases and J dropped 1 base, with 11 bases sitting between them. This CDR3 is built from 13 residues. The CDR3 loop is CASFAGRQETQYF. CDR3 in DNA: TGCGCCAGCTTTGCGGGACGCCAAGAGACCCAGTACTTC.

This clone was recorded only once. The rearrangement joins TRBV7-9 to TRBJ1-6; D may be TRBD1 (6 bases). The CDR3 loop spans 16 amino acids. CDR1 is SEHNR, CDR2 FQNEAQ, per germline (reference sequence). Between the trimmed V and J ends, which lost 10 bases and 1 base, there was a span of 17 bases. CDR3: CATDLGAGSYNSPLHF. The CDR3 nucleotides read TGTGCCACCGACTTGGGGGCTGGATCCTATAATTCACCCCTCCACTTT.

The genes are TRBV28 and TRBJ1-2; 8 bases match TRBD1. The CDR3 contains 12 residues. CDR1 and CDR2 (germline): MDHEN, SYDVKM. V shed 6 bases and J 4 bases; nucleotides not matched to a gene: 1. CDR3 residues: CASSTGGYGYTF. The CDR3 DNA sequence: TGTGCCAGCAGCACAGGGGGCTATGGCTACACCTTC.

The rearrangement links TRBV10-1 to TRBJ1-1; D is undetermined. Trimming shortened V by 4 bases and J by 4 bases, and 10 bases separated the two germline ends. Looked up from germline, CDR1 is WNHNN and CDR2 is SYGVQD (reference sequence). This CDR3 spans 13 amino acids. The CDR3 sequence is CASSGQRATEAFF. The CDR3 DNA reads TGCGCCAGCAGTGGCCAAAGAGCCACTGAAGCTTTCTTT.

Comment on this clone: The same CDR3 also results from other DNA sequences found in this sample. V usage is TRBV9 and J usage is TRBJ2-7, with D uncertain. Per germline, CDR1 SGDLS and CDR2 YYNGEE. Trimming shortened V by 0 bases and J by 0 bases, and 4 bases separated the two germline ends. This CDR3 spans 13 amino acids. In nucleotides, the CDR3 is TGTGCCAGCAGCGTAGGTAGCTCCTACGAGCAGTACTTC. This gives the protein CASSVGSSYEQYF.

The V gene is TRBV6-1, the J gene TRBJ2-6, with TRBD1 as a possible D gene (6 bases). With 6 bases removed from V and 0 bases from J, the gap between germline ends came to 9 bases. Per germline, CDR1 MNHNS and CDR2 SASEGT. There are 15 residues in the CDR3. The CDR3 here is CASRGGLSGANVLTF. Written as DNA, the CDR3 is TGTGCCAGCAGAGGGGGTCTCTCTGGGGCCAACGTCCTGACTTTC.

The chain joins TRBV5-1 to TRBJ2-1; 7 positions match TRBD2. Trimming cost V 4 bases and J 0 bases; bases outside gene matches: 10. The CDR3 has 17 amino acids. The germline gives CDR1 SGHRS, CDR2 YFSETQ. CDR3: CASSPRAGEISYNEQFF. CDR3 coding DNA: TGCGCCAGCAGCCCCCGCGCGGGAGAGATCTCCTACAATGAGCAGTTCTTC.

The V and J genes are TRBV7-9 and TRBJ1-4; 7 positions match TRBD1. The germline V gene encodes CDR1 SEHNR and CDR2 FQNEAQ (reference sequence). V lost 1 base and J lost 7; bases outside the gene matches: 6. The CDR3 runs 15 residues. The CDR3 region has the DNA TGTGCCAGCAGCTTAGATCGACAGGGTGGTGAAAAACTGTTTTTT. This translates into CASSLDRQGGEKLFF.

The V call is TRBV4-1, the J call TRBJ2-7, with 9 bases aligning to TRBD2. Trimming at V came to 0 bases and at J to 0 bases, leaving 6 bases not matched to a gene. The CDR3 contains 17 residues. In germline, CDR1 is MGHRA, CDR2 YSYEKL. CDR3 in amino acids: CASSQDKTSGYSYEQYF. DNA of the CDR3: TGCGCCAGCAGCCAAGATAAAACTAGCGGGTACTCCTACGAGCAGTACTTC.

The chain is built from TRBV5-1 and TRBJ2-5; tentatively, D is TRBD2 (6 bases). The germline V gene encodes CDR1 SGHRS and CDR2 YFSETQ. Trimming cost V 3 bases and J 2 bases, with 14 bases left between them. The CDR3 is made up of 15 amino acids. DNA for the CDR3: TGCGCCAGCAGCTGGCCACGCGGGGAACAAGAGACCCAGTACTTC. This encodes CASSWPRGEQETQYF. The full variable domain, completed using reference TRBV5-1 and TRBJ2-5, is KAGVTQTPRYLIKTRGQQVTLSCSPISGHRSVSWYQQTPGQGLQFLFEYFSETQRNKGNFPGRFSGRQFSNSRSEMNVSTLELGDSALYLCASSWPRGEQETQYFGPGTRLLVL.

The CDR3 nucleotides are TGTGCCAGCAGTTCACTCCAGGGGCGACTGAACACTGAAGCTTTCTTT. Its protein product is CASSSLQGRLNTEAFF. The gene calls are TRBV28 and TRBJ1-1; TRBD1 might be the D (6 bases). The CDR3 length is 16 residues. Trimming removed 4 bases from V and 0 bases from J, with 15 bases in between. The germline CDR1 and CDR2 sequences are MDHEN and SYDVKM.

V is TRBV19 and J is TRBJ2-3; D might be TRBD2 (5 bases). Trimming cost V 5 bases and J 0 bases, with 9 bases left between them. Germline CDR1 and CDR2: LNHDA and SQIVND (reference sequence). The CDR3 contains 14 residues. The CDR3: CASSSRTSTDTQYF. In nucleotides, the CDR3 is TGTGCCAGTAGTTCGAGGACTAGCACAGATACGCAGTATTTT.

V gene TRBV11-3 combines with J gene TRBJ2-7; 7 bases are shared with TRBD1. There are 13 residues in the CDR3. CDR1 and CDR2 (germline): SGHNT, YENEEA. Trimming cost V 5 bases and J 3 bases; bases outside gene matches: 4. This CDR3 is CASSVRGIYEQYF. In DNA, the CDR3 is TGTGCCAGCAGCGTCAGGGGGATCTACGAGCAGTACTTC.

The rearrangement links TRBV5-4 to TRBJ1-1, with a possible D match to TRBD1 (5 bases). This CDR3 is built from 15 residues. The germline gives CDR1 SGHNT, CDR2 YYREEE (reference sequence). The V and J ends lost 0 bases and 3 bases respectively, with 12 bases between them. The CDR3 sequence: CASSLVSTGDTEAFF. The CDR3, as DNA: TGTGCCAGCAGCTTGGTATCCACGGGGGACACTGAAGCTTTCTTT.

The V and J genes are TRBV7-9 and TRBJ2-7; unclear D gene. CDR3 length equals 12 residues. Germline CDR1 SEHNR, CDR2 FQNEAQ (reference sequence). V shed 3 bases and J shed 7 bases, with 10 bases lying between them. The CDR3 sequence: CASSFTFSEQYF. The CDR3, as DNA: TGTGCCAGCAGCTTTACCTTTAGTGAGCAGTACTTC.

The chain uses TRBV5-1 and TRBJ1-1; TRBD1 is a possible D gene (5 bases). Trimming cost V 2 bases and J 4 bases, with 9 bases left between them. Germline CDR1 reads SGHRS; CDR2 reads YFSETQ. The CDR3 is made up of 13 amino acids. The CDR3 loop reads CASSFTGPTEAFF. The CDR3 DNA sequence: TGCGCCAGCAGCTTTACAGGCCCCACTGAAGCTTTCTTT.